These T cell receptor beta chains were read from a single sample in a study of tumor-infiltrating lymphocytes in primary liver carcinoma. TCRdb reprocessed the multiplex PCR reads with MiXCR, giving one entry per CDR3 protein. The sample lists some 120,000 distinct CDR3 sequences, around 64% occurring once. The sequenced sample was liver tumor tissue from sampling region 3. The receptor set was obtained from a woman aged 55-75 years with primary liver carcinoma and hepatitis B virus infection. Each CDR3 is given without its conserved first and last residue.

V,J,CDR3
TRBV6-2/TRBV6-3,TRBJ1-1,ASSYLGQHSAI
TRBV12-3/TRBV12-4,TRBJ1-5,ASSSGTFYSNHPEH
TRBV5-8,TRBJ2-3,ASSLAVGVDTQY
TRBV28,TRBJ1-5,ASRFSRGSNQSQH
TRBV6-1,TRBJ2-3,ASSGAGTSGSRTDTQY
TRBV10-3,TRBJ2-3,AIRQGTSTDTQY
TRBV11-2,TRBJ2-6,ASSSALAPTCGANVLT
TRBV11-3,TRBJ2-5,VSSLGLASGSQETQY
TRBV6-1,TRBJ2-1,VTRRGVAAAHNEQF
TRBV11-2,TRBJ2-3,ANSPGLVGPDTQY
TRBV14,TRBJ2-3,ASSQDVGTDTQY
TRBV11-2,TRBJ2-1,ASSSRDRVLDERF
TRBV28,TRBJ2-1,ASSLWYEQF
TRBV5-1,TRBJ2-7,ANTRLGQGAYEQY
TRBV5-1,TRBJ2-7,ASKGGGENEQY
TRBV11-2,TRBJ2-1,ASSLLTSGREQF
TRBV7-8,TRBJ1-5,ASSLLAEDQPQH
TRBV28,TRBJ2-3,ASSGVRRSSQSGTQY
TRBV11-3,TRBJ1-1,ASSLEAVARAL
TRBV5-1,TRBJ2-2,ASSLAGPNTGELF
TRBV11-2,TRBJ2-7,ASGPGGYEQY
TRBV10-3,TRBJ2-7,AISGRDTTSYEQY
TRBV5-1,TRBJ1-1,ASSLDPWSWAGTEAF
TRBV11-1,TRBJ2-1,VSSSPTGTGGFSSYNEQF
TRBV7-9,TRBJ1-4,ASSATGTFNPLNEKLF
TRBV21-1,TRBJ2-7,ASSKGTGDRPGMEQH
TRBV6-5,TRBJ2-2,VSSYGPSVPGELF
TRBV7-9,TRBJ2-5,TSSLGRAQETQY
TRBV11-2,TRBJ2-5,ASSTRSRTQETQY
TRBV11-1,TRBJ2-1,DSSFGTDSEQF
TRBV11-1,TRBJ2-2,TSSARPFLVNAGELF
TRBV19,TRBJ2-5,ASQGGYRAQETQY